Described below is a single TCR beta chain sequence and its context. Its antigen specificity is not known. No much larger clone exists at a distance of one base, and base qualities are not known. Participants in the prospective study were enrolled through a virtual design, were aged about 18 to 100 years, and lived in approximately 24 United States geographic areas. Cohort assignment in the prospective study relied on participant-reported clinical history from a screening survey and a study questionnaire. Each participant in the prospective study had whole blood, serum and a nasopharyngeal or oropharyngeal swab collected by mobile phlebotomists. Prospective study participants could optionally give additional blood draws and questionnaires over an approximately 2-month period. Before DNA extraction, blood samples from the prospective study were shipped at room temperature or frozen. This specimen belongs to a study of blood T cell repertoires in COVID-19 (TCRdb year 2020). For context, the study as a whole: Samples from collaborators originated in the United States, Italy and Spain and spanned both the acute and convalescent phases of COVID-19. The material from the prospective study consisted of cDNA or gDNA derived from T cells, B-cell-depleted T cells, or PBMCs. Subjects who had been exposed to COVID-19, were actively infected with it, or had recovered from it provided the deeply sampled blood TCRbeta repertoires that made up the dataset. The repertoires were released in a freely available public database intended as a resource for research on the immune response to SARS-CoV-2. Samples came from the ongoing ImmuneRACE study (first 160 participants) plus 1,254 subjects from 6 global collaborators. Nearly every sample came with metadata listing a de-identified subject ID, COVID-19 status, age in years and sex. Where HLA class I and class II types were available, the types were taken from metadata supplied by the sample provider, not from assay-based typing. The paper's findings and limits, for the study overall: The amount of clinical and demographic metadata varied by source and participant and was provided uncurated.

TCRbeta CDR3 regions were amplified from genomic DNA by means of the immunoSEQ Assay, a bias-controlled multiplex PCR. As for how the authors treated the data: The number of nucleated cells in each sample was estimated by amplification of reference gene primers within the assay. Sequence reads were collapsed and filtered to measure the absolute abundance of every unique TCRbeta CDR3 rearrangement. For each sample, productive Simpson clonality was calculated by taking the square root of Simpson's diversity index across productive rearrangements. Entries here come from immuneACCESS through TCRdb and include only in-frame sequences with V and J called. Some clones fail to appear in such tables; in the studies checked, an unresolved V gene covers under half of the shortfall, and the cause of the remainder is unknown. That table furnishes V, J and clone size, whereas the DNA furnished D and trimming. This sample holds about 170,000 clones; 65% to 85% were observed only once. 3.6% of the sample belongs to the ten largest clones.

The sequencing input was PBMCs or T cells enriched from blood (not recorded which). The clonotype was recovered from a woman aged 50 to 65 in a cohort exposed to, infected with or recovered from COVID-19 (not recorded which).

Here the CDR3 is given as CASMKRTGSNEKLFF. DNA sequence: TGTGCCAGCATGAAACGGACAGGTTCTAATGAAAAACTGTTTTTT. This receptor chain uses TRBV2 and TRBJ1-4, with 7 bases aligning to TRBD1. At the junction V is shortened by 7 bases and J by 3 bases; bases outside the gene matches: 8. The CDR3 starts with the cysteine, ends with the phenylalanine, and has 15 residues. Solely the CDR3 DNA is kept, with 45 bases framed from the first base. Reading the germline V gene gives CDR1 SNHLY and CDR2 FYNNEI.